This T cell receptor beta chain was obtained from a study of OX40 agonist ivuxolimab in advanced cancers. Study as a whole: Averaging 60 years in age, with a range of roughly 23 to 80, the cohort was about 86% male.

As regards this clone: The antigen remains unidentified.

Whole-study findings and limits: Clones of CD4+ and CD8+ blood T cells grew by week 6 at doses of 0.1 to 3.0 mg/kg.

The repertoire was sequenced with immunoSEQ multiplex PCR; TCRdb's copy has only in-frame clones and lacks some. The top ten clones hold 5% to 6% of a sample with roughly 60,000 clones, approximately 87% of them seen once. Researchers took blood at baseline, on cycle 4 day 1, and on cycle 7 day 1. The CDR3 has 14 amino acids. V shed 0 bases and J shed 2 bases, with 7 bases lying between them. Germline V gene sequence: CDR1 SGHNT, CDR2 YYREEE (reference sequence). The clonotype comes from an adult with an advanced solid tumor such as melanoma, head and neck, liver or kidney cancer. The chain uses TRBV5-4 and TRBJ2-3; D could derive from TRBD1 or TRBD2 (5 bases each). The specimen comprised CD4+ or CD8+ T cells sorted from blood, sampled in a trial of the OX40 agonist ivuxolimab. The CDR3 loop is CASSLVGTTDTQYF. Written as DNA, the CDR3 is TGTGCCAGCAGCTTGGTGGGGACCACAGATACGCAGTATTTT.